The 2 T cell receptor beta chains reported below all come from one sample, sequenced in a study of T cells in Graves' hyperthyroidism and ophthalmopathy. Template material for amplifying TCR beta CDR3 regions consisted of RNA transcripts. First-round RT-PCR of the TCR CDR3 relied on the HTBI primer set. Via MiXCR, TCRdb re-called the multiplex PCR reads, giving one row per CDR3 protein. The table records 550,000 to 700,000 distinct CDR3 sequences, about half of them present only once. The sequenced sample consisted of peripheral blood or thyroid tissue (not recorded which). Every receptor here comes from an adult woman with Graves' disease, either hyperthyroidism or ophthalmopathy (not recorded which).

This clonotype was detected many times. At one boundary the junction diverges from the germline segment, which might be a read error. This chain joins TRBV5-1 and TRBJ1-2, with a weak D call TRBD1 (6 bases). The CDR3 loop spans 13 amino acids. Germline assignment: CDR1 SGHRS and CDR2 YFSETQ. The CDR3 bases are TGTGCCAGCAGTCCGGACAGTAACTATGGCTACACCTTC. Encoded protein: CASSPDSNYGYTF.

The chain uses TRBV2 and TRBJ2-5, with 15 bases fitting TRBD2. V was pared by 5 bases and J by 6 bases, with 7 bases of the junction left unmatched. There are 16 residues in the CDR3. Germline V gene data show CDR1 as SNHLY and CDR2 as FYNNEI. CDR3 amino acids: CASSPTGTSGRKTQYF. The CDR3 DNA sequence: TGTGCCAGCAGTCCCACCGGGACTAGCGGGAGGAAGACCCAGTACTTC.